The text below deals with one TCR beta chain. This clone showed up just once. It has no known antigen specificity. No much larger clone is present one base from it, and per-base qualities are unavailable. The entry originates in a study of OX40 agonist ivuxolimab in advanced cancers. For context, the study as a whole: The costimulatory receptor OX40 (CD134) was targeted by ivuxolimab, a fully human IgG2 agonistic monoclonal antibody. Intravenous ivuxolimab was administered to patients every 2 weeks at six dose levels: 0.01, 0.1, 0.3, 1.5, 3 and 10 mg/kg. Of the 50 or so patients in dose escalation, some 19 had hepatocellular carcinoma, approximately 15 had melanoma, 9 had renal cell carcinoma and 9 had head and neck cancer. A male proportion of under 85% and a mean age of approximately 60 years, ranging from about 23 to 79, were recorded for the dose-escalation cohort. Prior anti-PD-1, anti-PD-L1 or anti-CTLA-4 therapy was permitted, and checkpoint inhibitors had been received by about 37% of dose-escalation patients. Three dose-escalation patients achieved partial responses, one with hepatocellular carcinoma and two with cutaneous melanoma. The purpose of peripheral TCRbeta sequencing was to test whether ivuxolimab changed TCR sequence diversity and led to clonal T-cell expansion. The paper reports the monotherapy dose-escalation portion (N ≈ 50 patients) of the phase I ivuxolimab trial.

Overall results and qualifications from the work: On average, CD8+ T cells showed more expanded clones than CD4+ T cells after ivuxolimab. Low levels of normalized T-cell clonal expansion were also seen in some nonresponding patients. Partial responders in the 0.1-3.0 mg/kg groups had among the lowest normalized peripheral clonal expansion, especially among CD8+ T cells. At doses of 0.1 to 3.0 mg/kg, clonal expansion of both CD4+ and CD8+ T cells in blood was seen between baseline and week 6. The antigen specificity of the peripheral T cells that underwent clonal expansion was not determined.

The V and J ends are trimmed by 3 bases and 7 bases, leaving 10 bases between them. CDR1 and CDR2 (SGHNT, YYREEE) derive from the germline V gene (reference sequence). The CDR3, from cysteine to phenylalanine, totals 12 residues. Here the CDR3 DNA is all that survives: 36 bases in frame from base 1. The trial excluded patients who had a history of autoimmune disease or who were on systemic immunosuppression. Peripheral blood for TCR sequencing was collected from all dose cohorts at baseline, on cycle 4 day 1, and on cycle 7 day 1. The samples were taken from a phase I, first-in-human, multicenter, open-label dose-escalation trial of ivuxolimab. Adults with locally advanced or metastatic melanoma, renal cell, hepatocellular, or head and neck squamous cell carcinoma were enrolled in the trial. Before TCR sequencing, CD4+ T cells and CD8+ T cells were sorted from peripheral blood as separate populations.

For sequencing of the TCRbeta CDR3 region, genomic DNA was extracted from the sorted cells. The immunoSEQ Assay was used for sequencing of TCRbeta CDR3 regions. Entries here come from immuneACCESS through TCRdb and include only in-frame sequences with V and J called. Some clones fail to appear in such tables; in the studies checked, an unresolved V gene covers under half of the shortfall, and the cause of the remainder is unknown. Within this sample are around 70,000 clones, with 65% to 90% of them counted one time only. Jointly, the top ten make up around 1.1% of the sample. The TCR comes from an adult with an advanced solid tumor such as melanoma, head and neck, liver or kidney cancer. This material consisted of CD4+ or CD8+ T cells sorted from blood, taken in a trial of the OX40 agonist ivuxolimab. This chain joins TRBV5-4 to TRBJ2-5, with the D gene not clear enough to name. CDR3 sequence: CASSSVGRTQYF. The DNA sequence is TGTGCCAGCAGCTCGGTCGGGCGGACCCAGTACTTC.